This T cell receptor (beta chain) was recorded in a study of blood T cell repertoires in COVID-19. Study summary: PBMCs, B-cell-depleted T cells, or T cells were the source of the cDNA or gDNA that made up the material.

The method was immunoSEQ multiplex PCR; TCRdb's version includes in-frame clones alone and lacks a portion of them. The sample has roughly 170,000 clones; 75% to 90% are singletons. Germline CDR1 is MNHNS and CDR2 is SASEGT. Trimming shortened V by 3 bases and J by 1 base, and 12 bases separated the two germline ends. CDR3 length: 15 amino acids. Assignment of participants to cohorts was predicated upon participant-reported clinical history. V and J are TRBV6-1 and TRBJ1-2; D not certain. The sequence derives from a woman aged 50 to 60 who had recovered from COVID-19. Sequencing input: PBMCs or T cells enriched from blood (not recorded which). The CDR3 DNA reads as TGTGCCAGCAGTGAGGTGGAGAGAGGTAACTATGGCTACACCTTC. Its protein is CASSEVERGNYGYTF.